The sequence of this T cell receptor beta chain was determined in a study of T-cell memory formation after mild COVID-19. CDR1 and CDR2 from the germline V gene are DFQATT and SNEGSKA (reference sequence). This CDR3 has 15 amino acids. Unmatched junction bases numbered 8, after V lost 1 base and J lost 5 bases. Of note for this clonotype: Its antigen is unidentified.

From the 5' RACE reads, TCRdb called clonotypes with MiXCR, one entry per CDR3 protein. The sample contains around 180,000 distinct CDR3 sequences, approximately 16% of which appear only once. Overall study results and limits: The appearance of some responding clones in pre-infection memory suggested that cross-reactive memory joined. Confirmation of SARS-CoV-2 specificity was lacking for second-wave clones peaking day 37. CD4+ bias marked clones expanding day 15 to 37, unlike balanced contracting clones. CM and EM subsets held most contracting CD4+ clones; EMRA held CD8+ ones.

The sample taken for sequencing was PBMCs or a T cell subset sorted from them (not recorded which). V gene TRBV20-1 combines with J gene TRBJ2-1, with TRBD1 identical over 7 bases. The clonotype was recovered from an adult woman who had mild COVID-19 (a few samples of this study predate the infection). Cell type and time point are not known. Here the CDR3 reads CSARGAGTGDNEQFF. The CDR3 nucleotides are TGCAGTGCTAGAGGGGCCGGAACAGGGGACAATGAGCAGTTCTTC.